This T cell receptor beta chain was recovered during a study of Tregs in tolerant kidney transplant recipients. The CDR3 consists of 15 residues. With V trimmed by 10 bases and J by 5 bases, 16 bases remained unmatched. Germline V CDR1 and CDR2: MNHNS, SASEGT. Method: immunoSEQ multiplex PCR; TCRdb's copy keeps in-frame clones and lacks some. The sample has about 72,000 clones, over 85% seen once; the top ten hold approximately 11%. Points from the study as a whole: Some patients' samples used different primers over time, so nucleotide sequences weren't comparable.

A word on this clone: The target antigen is unknown.

The chain employs TRBV6-1 and TRBJ1-1; 7 nucleotides agree with TRBD1. This receptor was obtained from a human donor who received a combined kidney and bone marrow transplant. Sequenced here: CD8+ T cells from blood, sampled before the transplant. This chain's CDR3 is CATTVEQGGVTEAFF. CDR3 DNA: TGTGCCACCACGGTCGAGCAGGGGGGTGTTACTGAAGCTTTCTTT.